The 26 T cell receptor beta chains presented below share a single source sample, sequenced in a study of T cells in women clearing cervical HPV infection. Libraries were prepared by immunoSEQ multiplex PCR; TCRdb keeps only in-frame clonotypes and omits some of them. The table lists 20,000 or so clones, with around 5.5% in the top ten. Material for sequencing was blood buffy coat. Receptors were obtained from a woman aged 18-69 years with a cervical HPV16 infection that either progressed to CIN3+ or cleared (not recorded which).

Comments on this clone: The read finishes 3 residues shy of the CDR3 end, and the germline J gene is used to complete it. V and J are TRBV11-2 and TRBJ2-2, with 12 bases that match TRBD1. Losses at the gene ends were 4 bases for V and 7 bases for J; bases not matched to a gene: 4. There are 15 residues in the CDR3. Germline-derived CDR1 and CDR2 are SGHAT and FQNNGV. CDR3 protein: CASSWDRGLIGELFF. The covered CDR3 bases are TGTGCCAGCAGCTGGGACAGGGGGCTTATCGGGGAG.

On this clone itself: The CDR3 end falls 3 residues outside the read, so it is completed with the germline J gene. The chain joins TRBV6-1 to TRBJ2-2; 9 nucleotides align to TRBD1. The germline CDR1 and CDR2 sequences are MNHNS and SASEGT. Germline trimming cut 0 bases from V and 6 bases from J; bases unmatched to any gene: 2. This CDR3 comprises 15 residues. The CDR3 DNA, read in part, is TGTGCCAGCAGTGAAGCGACAGGGGGGCCCGGGGAG. This codes for CASSEATGGPGE. The entire CDR3 reads CASSEATGGPGELFF.

To note about this clone: At one boundary the junction diverges from the germline segment, which might be a read error. The DNA ends 3 residues before the CDR3 does, and the rest of the CDR3 is filled in from the germline J gene. The rearrangement uses TRBV5-1 and TRBJ2-7; possibly TRBD1 for D (6 bases). Germline-derived CDR1 and CDR2 are SGHRS and YFSETQ. This CDR3 contains 15 residues. The CDR3 region is CASSLGRDTTYEQYF. The sequenced part of the CDR3 DNA is TGCGCCAGCAGTTTGGGCAGGGACACCACCTACGAG.

As concerns this clone: Read coverage stops 3 residues before the CDR3 terminus; the germline J gene supplies the remainder. V usage is TRBV4-2 and J usage is TRBJ1-3; 9 nucleotides agree with TRBD1. This CDR3 region has 17 residues. Looked up from germline, CDR1 is LGHNA and CDR2 is YNFKEQ. Trimming at V came to 0 bases and at J to 4 bases, leaving 7 bases not matched to a gene. CDR3 in amino acids: CASSQEVGQGRGNTIYF. Partial CDR3 DNA: TGTGCCAGCAGCCAAGAAGTAGGACAGGGGCGAGGAAACACC.

Regarding this clone: The read terminates 3 residues before the CDR3 end, so the remaining end is supplied by the germline J gene. V gene TRBV28 combines with J gene TRBJ2-7; 12 bases match TRBD2. Germline CDR1 reads MDHEN; CDR2 reads SYDVKM. The junction had 2 bases not matched to a gene; V was cut back by 10 bases and J by 1 base. The CDR3 loop spans 13 amino acids. The part of the CDR3 DNA that was read is TGTGCCACCGGACTAGCGGGGTCCTACGAG. Protein sequence: CATGLAGSYE. The entire CDR3 sequence reads CATGLAGSYEQYF.

Regarding this clone: The read ends 3 residues shy of where the CDR3 ends; the end is completed using the germline J gene. V usage is TRBV14 and J usage is TRBJ1-6, with unresolved D. This CDR3 has 20 residues. Per germline, CDR1 SGHDN and CDR2 FVKESK. Trimming took 0 bases from V and 0 from J, leaving 18 bases between them. The chain's CDR3 is CASSQDPPRAASSYNSPLHF. CDR3 DNA, as far as it was read: TGTGCCAGCAGCCAAGATCCCCCCCGCGCAGCGAGCTCCTATAATTCACCC.

On this clone itself: The read stops 3 residues short of the end of the CDR3; the missing end is completed from the germline J gene. The chain uses TRBV19 and TRBJ2-7; TRBD1 matches at 7 bases. Germline CDR1 LNHDA, CDR2 SQIVND (reference sequence). Trimming took 5 bases from V and 0 from J; bases not matched to a gene: 7. The CDR3 contains 15 residues. The DNA read from the CDR3 is TGTGCCAGTAGTCCAACAGGGGCCCTCTCCTACGAG. Translating gives CASSPTGALSYE. The whole CDR3 sequence reads CASSPTGALSYEQYF.

CDR3 amino acids: CASSFGQGYGYTF. The sequenced CDR3 bases are TGTGCCAGCAGCTTCGGACAGGGCTATGGC. This chain links TRBV7-9 with TRBJ1-2; 8 bases line up with TRBD1. The CDR3 goes on 3 residues after the read ends, and that part is filled in from the germline J gene. The CDR3 contains 13 residues. V was clipped by 3 bases and J by 4 bases; unmatched bases: 1. CDR1 is SEHNR, CDR2 FQNEAQ, per germline (reference sequence).

A remark on this clone: The read is 3 residues too short to cover the CDR3 end, so that end is filled in from the germline J gene. The gene calls are TRBV7-3 and TRBJ2-3; the D is unclear. The CDR3 runs 16 residues. V lost 1 base, J lost 4 bases, and 15 bases lay in between. Germline V gene data show CDR1 as SGHTA and CDR2 as FQGTGA. Incomplete CDR3 DNA: TGTGCCAGCAGCTTAAGGGTTAGCCAATCCCCAGATACG. Amino acids: CASSLRVSQSPDT. The whole CDR3 sequence reads CASSLRVSQSPDTQYF.

For this clone: The read halts 3 residues ahead of the CDR3 end, with the missing end drawn from the germline J gene. This sequence joins TRBV30 and TRBJ2-3, with D possibly matching TRBD2 (6 bases). V lost 5 bases and J 2 bases, leaving 14 bases between the germline ends. Germline-derived CDR1 and CDR2 are GTSNPN and SVGIG (reference sequence). The CDR3 has 14 amino acids. The sequenced CDR3 bases are TGTGCCTGGGAAAAAAGCGGGTTCACAGATACG. Its translation is CAWEKSGFTDT. In full, the CDR3 is CAWEKSGFTDTQYF.

As for this clone: The CDR3 end lies 3 residues beyond the end of the read and is filled in from the germline J gene. The chain combines TRBV20-1 with TRBJ2-1; 9 bases are shared with TRBD2. CDR3 length: 18 amino acids. V lost 1 base, J lost 1 base, and 11 bases stayed unmatched. CDR1 DFQATT and CDR2 SNEGSKA come from the germline V gene (reference sequence). The CDR3 loop is CSARGGDSSGTSYNEQFF. CDR3 bases read: TGCAGTGCTAGAGGTGGGGATTCTAGCGGGACGTCCTACAATGAG.

About this clone: The read stops 3 residues short of the end of the CDR3; the missing end is completed from the germline J gene. J is TRBJ2-5 and V is TRBV7-7, with TRBD1 identical over 7 bases. V trimming: 5 bases; J trimming: 3 bases; junction bases outside the gene matches: 9. This CDR3 is built from 15 residues. The germline V gene has CDR1 SSHAT and CDR2 FNYEAQ (reference sequence). The CDR3 DNA, read in part, is TGTGCCAGCAGCCAAGGGACAGCCAAAAAAGAGACC. It yields the protein CASSQGTAKKET. The CDR3 in its entirety is CASSQGTAKKETQYF.

Note on this clone: The read terminates 3 residues ahead of where the CDR3 ends, so the germline J gene completes it. This chain links TRBV7-2 with TRBJ2-7; TRBD1 agrees at 10 bases. Trimming took 7 bases from V and 5 from J; bases not matched to a gene: 8. Germline loops: CDR1 SGHTA, CDR2 FQGNSA. The CDR3 length is 14 residues. The CDR3 here is CASKWTGGSNEQYF. The covered CDR3 bases are TGTGCCAGCAAATGGACAGGGGGAAGCAACGAG.

A remark on this clone: The sequence runs out 3 residues before the end of the CDR3; the remainder is reconstructed from the germline J gene. The chain has TRBV20-1 and TRBJ2-5; a possible D gene is TRBD1 (6 bases). This CDR3 is built from 14 residues. Looked up from germline, CDR1 is DFQATT and CDR2 is SNEGSKA (reference sequence). V lost 2 bases, J lost 3 bases, and 13 bases lay in between. CDR3 bases read: TGCAGTGCTAGAAACCCGGGACAAAAAGAGACC. Amino acid sequence: CSARNPGQKET. The whole CDR3 sequence reads CSARNPGQKETQYF.

In the case of this clone: The read halts 3 residues ahead of the CDR3 end, with the missing end drawn from the germline J gene. The V call is TRBV6-2 or TRBV6-3, the J call TRBJ2-3; D not certain. The CDR3 consists of 15 residues. Germline V gives CDR1 MNHEY, CDR2 SVGEGT. Trimming pared 6 bases from V and 0 bases from J, leaving 13 bases between. CDR3 DNA, as far as it was read: TGTGCCAGCAGCCCCATGGGCACTAGCACAGATACG. It encodes CASSPMGTSTDT. The CDR3, in full, reads CASSPMGTSTDTQYF.

The sequenced CDR3 bases are TGTGCCTGGAGTTGGAGACAGGTTGTTGACTATGGC. Residues: CAWSWRQVVDYG. The CDR3 as a whole reads CAWSWRQVVDYGYTF. The V and J genes are TRBV30 and TRBJ1-2, with a possible D match to TRBD1 (6 bases). The DNA ends 3 residues before the CDR3 does, and the rest of the CDR3 is filled in from the germline J gene. Germline values: CDR1 GTSNPN, CDR2 SVGIG (reference sequence). The CDR3 spans 15 residues. V was clipped by 2 bases and J by 3 bases, with 16 bases between them.

A remark on this clone: The CDR3 end is not reached by the read, which stops 3 residues before it; the germline J gene fills it in. This chain links TRBV19 with TRBJ1-2; no reliable D call. The CDR3 totals 16 residues. Germline V gene data show CDR1 as LNHDA and CDR2 as SQIVND (reference sequence). This CDR3 is CASSIDFTVAGGDYTF. Partial CDR3 DNA: TGTGCCAGTAGTATAGATTTTACGGTAGCGGGAGGTGAC.

As regards this clone: The read comes to an end 3 residues before the CDR3 does, leaving the germline J gene to fill in the end. This rearrangement joins TRBV9 to TRBJ2-1, with TRBD2 matching 11 bases. V was clipped by 4 bases and J by 7 bases; unmatched bases: 10. Germline CDR1 reads SGDLS; CDR2 reads YYNGEE. This CDR3 has 16 amino acids. Partial CDR3 DNA: TGTGCCAGCAGCCCTGATAGCGGGAGGGCCAGGAATGAG. Protein sequence: CASSPDSGRARNE. The full CDR3 is CASSPDSGRARNEQFF.

Note on this clone: The read terminates 3 residues ahead of where the CDR3 ends, so the germline J gene completes it. This sequence joins TRBV11-2 and TRBJ2-5; no firm D call. Germline V lookup: CDR1 SGHAT, CDR2 FQNNGV. The CDR3 totals 14 residues. The V and J ends lost 4 bases and 1 base respectively, with 10 bases between them. CDR3 in amino acids: CASSSTDIQETQYF. CDR3 DNA, as far as it was read: TGTGCCAGCAGCTCAACAGACATCCAAGAGACC.

In the case of this clone: The read ends 3 residues shy of where the CDR3 ends; the end is completed using the germline J gene. The genes are TRBV20-1 and TRBJ2-7; TRBD2 matches at 15 bases. From germline, CDR1 is DFQATT and CDR2 SNEGSKA (reference sequence). The CDR3 has 15 residues. V dropped 4 bases and J dropped 6; count of bases not matched to a gene: 7. The sequenced part of the CDR3 DNA is TGCAGTGCTAAGTCCGGGACTAGCGGGAGGTCCGAG. It specifies CSAKSGTSGRSE. The entire CDR3 protein reads CSAKSGTSGRSEQYF.

In the case of this clone: The CDR3 extends 3 residues past the end of the read, so its final part is completed from the germline J gene. V usage is TRBV5-1 and J usage is TRBJ1-3; 7 bases match TRBD1. Losses at the gene ends were 4 bases for V and 1 base for J; bases not matched to a gene: 2. The CDR3 loop spans 14 amino acids. Germline-derived CDR1 and CDR2 are SGHRS and YFSETQ. The sequenced part of the CDR3 DNA is TGCGCCAGCAGCGCCAGGGGGTCTGGAAACACC. Its protein product is CASSARGSGNT. The complete CDR3 reads CASSARGSGNTIYF.

Incomplete CDR3 DNA: TGTGCCAGCAGCCAAGAATCCGGGACAGGGGGAGAGACC. Translation gives CASSQESGTGGET. The entire CDR3 reads CASSQESGTGGETQYF. The chain couples TRBV4-2 to TRBJ2-5; 11 bases match TRBD1. The read comes to an end 3 residues before the CDR3 does, leaving the germline J gene to fill in the end. The germline V gene has CDR1 LGHNA and CDR2 YNFKEQ. CDR3 length: 16 residues. V shed 0 bases and J 4 bases; nucleotides not matched to a gene: 4.

About this clone itself: The read falls 3 residues short of the CDR3 end, and the missing part is taken from the germline J gene. The chain joins TRBV19 to TRBJ1-1; 12 bases fit TRBD1. Per the germline V gene, CDR1 is LNHDA and CDR2 is SQIVND (reference sequence). V shed 3 bases and J 6 bases; nucleotides not matched to a gene: 2. CDR3 size: 14 residues. The chain's CDR3 is CASSIGTGGSEAFF. The DNA read from the CDR3 is TGTGCCAGTAGTATCGGGACAGGGGGCTCTGAA.

With respect to this clone: The CDR3 end lies 3 residues beyond the end of the read and is filled in from the germline J gene. This chain joins TRBV9 and TRBJ1-1, with a tentative D call TRBD1 (6 bases). The germline V gene has CDR1 SGDLS and CDR2 YYNGEE. V was shortened by 1 base and J by 1 base, with 11 bases between the two germline ends. This CDR3 spans 15 amino acids. CDR3 DNA (partial): TGTGCCAGCAGCGTATCGGACAGTGGGAACACTGAA. Translating it yields CASSVSDSGNTE. The whole CDR3 sequence is CASSVSDSGNTEAFF.

This clone is deemed medium-sized (0.01 to 0.1%) by its frequency. The CDR3 end falls 3 residues outside the read, so it is completed with the germline J gene. The rearrangement uses TRBV5-1 and TRBJ2-2; a possible D gene is TRBD2 (6 bases). From germline, CDR1 is SGHRS and CDR2 YFSETQ. V lost 5 bases, J lost 3 bases, and 20 bases lay in between. The CDR3 is 17 residues long. The CDR3 loop reads CASRFTGTADYTGELFF. The DNA read from the CDR3 is TGCGCCAGCAGATTTACCGGGACTGCGGATTACACCGGGGAG.

As to this clone: The observed sequence ends 3 residues before the CDR3 terminus, with the missing tail filled in from the germline J gene. This sequence joins TRBV14 and TRBJ2-5; 9 bases line up with TRBD1. Germline V gene sequence: CDR1 SGHDN, CDR2 FVKESK. The CDR3 runs 17 residues. J gave up 5 bases and V 4 bases, and 14 bases lay outside the gene matches. CDR3 DNA, as far as it was read: TGTGCCAGCAGCCTTTTTTTCGGACAGGGGACAGGGGAGACC. Amino acids: CASSLFFGQGTGET. The full CDR3 sequence reads CASSLFFGQGTGETQYF.